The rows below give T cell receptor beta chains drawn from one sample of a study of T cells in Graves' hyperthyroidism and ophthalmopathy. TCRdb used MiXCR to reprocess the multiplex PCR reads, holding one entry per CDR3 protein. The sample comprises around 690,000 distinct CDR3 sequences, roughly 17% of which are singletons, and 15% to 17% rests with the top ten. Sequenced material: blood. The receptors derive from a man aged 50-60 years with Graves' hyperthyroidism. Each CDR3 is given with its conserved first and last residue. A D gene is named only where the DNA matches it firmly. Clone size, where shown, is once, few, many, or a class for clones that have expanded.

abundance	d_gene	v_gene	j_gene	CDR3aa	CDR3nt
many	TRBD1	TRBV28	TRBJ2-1	CASSYVDRGFRDEQFF	TGTGCCAGCAGTTACGTTGACAGGGGGTTTAGGGATGAGCAGTTCTTC
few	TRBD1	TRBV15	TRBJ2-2	CATLLSDRVGGELFF	TGTGCCACCTTACTTTCCGACAGGGTGGGCGGGGAGCTGTTTTTT
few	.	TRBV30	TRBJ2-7	CAWSWQSYEQYF	TGTGCCTGGAGTTGGCAGTCTTACGAGCAGTACTTC
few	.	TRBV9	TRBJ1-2	CASSVADSYGYTF	TGTGCCAGCAGCGTAGCCGACAGCTATGGCTACACCTTC
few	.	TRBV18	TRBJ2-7	CASSPGGFGHEQYF	TGTGCCAGCTCACCTGGGGGGTTCGGGCACGAGCAGTACTTC
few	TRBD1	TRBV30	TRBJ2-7	CAWGQGERNEQYF	TGTGCCTGGGGACAGGGTGAGAGGAACGAGCAGTACTTC
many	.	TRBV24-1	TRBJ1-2	CATSEGVYGYTF	TGTGCCACCAGTGAGGGGGTATATGGCTACACCTTC
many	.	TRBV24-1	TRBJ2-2	CATPRPGVGTGELFF	TGTGCCACCCCCCGGCCGGGCGTCGGCACCGGGGAGCTGTTTTTT
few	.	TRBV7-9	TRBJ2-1	CASSGRTSPYNEQFF	TGTGCCAGCAGCGGACGGACATCTCCCTACAATGAGCAGTTCTTC
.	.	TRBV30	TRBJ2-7	CAWSAPFIARLYEQYF	TGTGCCTGGAGTGCACCCTTTATAGCGAGGCTCTACGAGCAGTACTTC
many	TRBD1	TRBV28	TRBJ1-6	CAGGTGVNSPLHF	TGTGCCGGAGGGACAGGGGTTAATTCACCCCTCCACTTT
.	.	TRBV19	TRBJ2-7	CASRPGFSSYEQYF	TGTGCCAGTAGGCCGGGGTTTAGCTCCTACGAGCAGTACTTC
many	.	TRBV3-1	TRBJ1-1	CASSQCQDAPTEAFF	TGTGCCAGCAGCCAATGCCAGGACGCCCCCACTGAAGCTTTCTTT
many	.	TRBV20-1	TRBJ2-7	CSATDGSYEQYF	TGCAGTGCCACGGACGGATCCTACGAGCAGTACTTC
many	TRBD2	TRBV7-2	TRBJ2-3	CASSPGAGVADTQYF	TGTGCCAGCAGCCCCGGGGCGGGAGTTGCAGATACGCAGTATTTT
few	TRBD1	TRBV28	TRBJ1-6	CASSLVTGGEVDSPLHF	TGTGCCAGCAGTTTGGTGACAGGGGGCGAAGTTGATTCACCCCTCCACTTT
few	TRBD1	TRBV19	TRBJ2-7	CASSMPGQGNYEQYF	TGTGCCAGTAGTATGCCGGGACAGGGAAACTACGAGCAGTACTTC
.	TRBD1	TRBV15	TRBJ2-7	CATSRARGLSYEQYF	TGTGCCACCAGCAGAGCCAGGGGGCTCTCCTACGAGCAGTACTTC
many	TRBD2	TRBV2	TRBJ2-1	CASSEVRPGEGEQFF	TGTGCCAGCAGTGAGGTTAGACCCGGGGAGGGTGAGCAGTTCTTC
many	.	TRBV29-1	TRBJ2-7	CSVAHEGYEQYF	TGCAGCGTTGCACACGAAGGCTACGAGCAGTACTTC
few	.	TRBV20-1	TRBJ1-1	CSAPRVGNTEAFF	TGCAGTGCCCCACGCGTGGGCAACACTGAAGCTTTCTTT
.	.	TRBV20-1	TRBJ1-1	CSARLRGDTEAFF	TGCAGTGCTAGATTACGCGGGGACACTGAAGCTTTCTTT